This TCR beta chain was retrieved from a study of cytomegalovirus exposure and HLA in healthy donors. PCR amplification relied on 60 Vbeta primers (plus 13 Jbeta primers). Repertoires were generated with immunoSEQ multiplex PCR, while TCRdb's copy carries only in-frame clones and drops some. The sample lists about 69,000 clones; about 75% were seen once. Study conclusions and caveats: 150 to 200 TCR beta chains were listed as cytomegalovirus-associated.

Points on this clone: The antigen remains unidentified.

CDR1 and CDR2 (germline): ENHRY, SYGVKD. The CDR3 covers 16 residues. V lost 0 bases and J lost 2; bases outside the gene matches: 6. The clonotype originates from a man between 18 and 29 years old in good health and CMV-seronegative. This chain uses TRBV10-3 with TRBJ2-5; 7 bases map to TRBD2. Sequences were obtained from PBMCs. CDR3 coding DNA: TGTGCCATCAGTGAGTCGAAGGCGGGGGTTCAAGAGACCCAGTACTTC. Its protein product is CAISESKAGVQETQYF.